The 18 T cell receptor beta chains below were found in one sample sequenced in a study of blood T cell repertoires in COVID-19. Here immunoSEQ multiplex PCR was the method, and the copy in TCRdb shows in-frame clones only, minus some. The table lists over 250,000 clones, roughly 85% of them singletons, with less than 15% in the top ten. Sequenced sample: peripheral blood. Receptors originate from a human donor in a cohort sampled during active COVID-19.

The chain uses TRBV19 and TRBJ2-1; TRBD2 agrees at 12 bases. Germline loops: CDR1 LNHDA, CDR2 SQIVND (reference sequence). The V gene end was trimmed by 6 bases and the J gene end by 6 bases; junction bases not matched to a gene: 12. CDR3 length: 17 residues. The CDR3 protein is CASRTPSLAGGGNEQFF. The CDR3 nucleotides are TGTGCCAGTAGAACCCCCTCTCTAGCGGGAGGGGGCAATGAGCAGTTCTTC.

The rearrangement joins TRBV5-1 to TRBJ1-2, with D possibly matching TRBD1 (5 bases). The V and J ends lost 4 bases and 8 bases respectively, with 15 bases between them. CDR3 size: 13 residues. Germline CDR1 is SGHRS and CDR2 is YFSETQ. In DNA form, the CDR3 reads TGCGCCAGCAGCCCGGATGGAAAGGGGGGCTACACCTTC. Protein: CASSPDGKGGYTF.

This clone was counted a single time. This sequence joins TRBV10-3 and TRBJ2-7; D gene uncertain. Germline CDR1 reads ENHRY; CDR2 reads SYGVKD. Trimming left V 2 bases short and J 0 bases short, with 8 bases between. The CDR3 length is 14 residues. Here the CDR3 DNA reads TGTGCCATCAGTGAGCATCTAAGCTCCTACGAGCAGTACTTC. Protein sequence: CAISEHLSSYEQYF.

The chain combines TRBV6-5 with TRBJ1-5; D unresolved. Germline CDR1 is MNHEY and CDR2 is SVGAGI. The V end was cut by 9 bases, the J end by 5 bases, with 14 bases between. The CDR3 length is 13 residues. The CDR3 protein is CARSAWRYQPQHF. The CDR3 DNA follows: TGTGCCAGATCGGCCTGGAGATATCAGCCCCAGCATTTT.

The rearrangement links TRBV2 to TRBJ2-7; 8 bases align to TRBD2. J was trimmed by 2 bases and V by 4 bases; bases with no gene match: 10. Germline CDR1 SNHLY, CDR2 FYNNEI. This CDR3 has 16 residues. CDR3 loop: CASSGLAGRVTYEQYF. The CDR3 nucleotides are TGTGCCAGCAGTGGTCTAGCGGGTCGAGTGACCTACGAGCAGTACTTC.

This rearrangement joins TRBV4-1 to TRBJ2-4; no firm D call. V was clipped by 4 bases and J by 0 bases, with 7 bases between them. The CDR3 length is 14 residues. The germline gives CDR1 MGHRA, CDR2 YSYEKL. The CDR3 loop is CASSPSLAKNIQYF. In DNA form, the CDR3 reads TGCGCCAGCAGCCCTTCCTTAGCCAAAAACATTCAGTACTTC.

This chain links TRBV13 with TRBJ1-2; 8 bases line up with TRBD1. The CDR3 extends over 14 amino acids. Trimming cost V 4 bases and J 2 bases; bases outside gene matches: 3. The germline V gene encodes CDR1 PRHDT and CDR2 FYEKMQ (reference sequence). In DNA form, the CDR3 reads TGTGCCAGCAGCTGGGGACAGGCAAACTATGGCTACACCTTC. Amino acid sequence: CASSWGQANYGYTF.

To note about this clone: Other DNA sequences in the sample encode the same CDR3. J is TRBJ2-7 and V is TRBV6-6; 8 nucleotides align to TRBD2. There are 14 residues in the CDR3. With 4 bases clipped from V and 2 bases from J, the junction kept 4 bases outside the gene matches. Germline CDR1 reads MNHNY; CDR2 reads SVGAGI (reference sequence). The CDR3 DNA reads TGTGCCAGCAGTTTAACTAGCGGACCCTACGAGCAGTACTTC. It codes for CASSLTSGPYEQYF.

The V and J genes are TRBV5-1 and TRBJ2-5; 11 bases are a match to TRBD1. Per the germline V gene, CDR1 is SGHRS and CDR2 is YFSETQ. V shed 5 bases, J shed 6 bases, and the junction held 6 bases outside the gene matches. This CDR3 is built from 14 residues. The CDR3 DNA follows: TGCGCCAGCAGTGGACAGGGGGCGTCGAAGACCCAGTACTTC. Translation gives CASSGQGASKTQYF.

This clone was detected once. The rearrangement uses TRBV4-2 and TRBJ1-1; D possibly corresponds to TRBD1 (5 bases). The V end lost 0 bases, the J end lost 0 bases, and 11 bases lay between the germline ends. Germline CDR1 is LGHNA and CDR2 is YNFKEQ. This CDR3 has 16 amino acids. The CDR3 reads CASSQEWAGMNTEAFF. CDR3 in DNA: TGTGCCAGCAGCCAAGAGTGGGCAGGGATGAACACTGAAGCTTTCTTT.

This clone has just one count. This chain connects TRBV28 to TRBJ1-2; no clear D. Between the trimmed V and J ends, which lost 8 bases and 7 bases, there was a span of 8 bases. This CDR3 is built from 10 residues. CDR1 is MDHEN, CDR2 SYDVKM, per germline. In nucleotides, the CDR3 is TGTGCCAGCGGTGAGCTTGGCTACACCTTC. Its protein is CASGELGYTF.

V and J are TRBV15 and TRBJ1-3, with D tentatively TRBD1 (5 bases). The V gene's germline CDR1 is LNHNV and CDR2 YYDKDF (reference sequence). Between the trimmed V and J ends, which lost 0 bases and 2 bases, there was a span of 17 bases. This CDR3 is built from 18 residues. CDR3 sequence (DNA): TGTGCCACCAGCAGAGATCTTTCGGGGGTGGGAGCTGGAAACACCATATATTTT. Translation: CATSRDLSGVGAGNTIYF.

V usage is TRBV28 and J usage is TRBJ2-3; D perhaps matches TRBD1 (7 bases). Germline values: CDR1 MDHEN, CDR2 SYDVKM. Trimming took 6 bases from V and 4 from J, leaving 17 bases between them. CDR3 length: 15 amino acids. In DNA, the CDR3 is TGTGCCAGCAGACCCCAGGGGGGATCGGCAGATACGCAGTATTTT. Its protein is CASRPQGGSADTQYF.

The chain recombines TRBV30 with TRBJ1-1; no clear D gene. V gave up 6 bases and J gave up 1 base, with 6 bases separating them. Germline CDR1 and CDR2: GTSNPN and SVGIG (reference sequence). CDR3 size: 11 residues. The CDR3 here is CACWRNTEAFF. The CDR3 nucleotides are TGTGCCTGCTGGAGGAACACTGAAGCTTTCTTT. The full variable domain, its missing parts supplied by reference TRBV30 and TRBJ1-1, is SQTIHQWPATLVQPVGSPLSLECTVEGTSNPNLYWYRQAAGRGLQLLFYSVGIGQISSEVPQNLSASRPQDRQFILSSKKLLLSDSGFYLCACWRNTEAFFGQGTRLTVV.

The rearrangement uses TRBV11-2 and TRBJ1-1; TRBD1 agrees at 9 bases. Germline CDR1 and CDR2: SGHAT and FQNNGV. This CDR3 spans 16 amino acids. Trimming cost V 5 bases and J 5 bases; bases outside gene matches: 12. The CDR3 nucleotides read TGTGCCAGCAGCCAAGCGCGGGACAGGGTAGGGACTGAAGCTTTCTTT. Residues: CASSQARDRVGTEAFF.

This clone was seen just once. V usage is TRBV12-5 and J usage is TRBJ1-2; D possibly corresponds to TRBD1 (5 bases). Germline V gives CDR1 LGHNT, CDR2 FRNRAP. Trimming removed 5 bases at V and 7 bases at J, with 20 bases between. The CDR3 has 15 residues. CDR3 in amino acids: CASGQTGPGRSGYTF. CDR3 DNA: TGTGCTAGTGGTCAAACCGGACCAGGGAGGTCTGGCTACACCTTC.

The CDR3, as DNA: TGTGCCTCCGCCCGGGACAGGATAACTGAAGCTTTCTTT. The encoded protein is CASARDRITEAFF. The rearrangement uses TRBV15 and TRBJ1-1; 8 nucleotides line up with TRBD1. The CDR3 extends over 13 amino acids. V lost 11 bases and J lost 5; bases outside the gene matches: 10. Germline V gene lookup returns CDR1 LNHNV and CDR2 YYDKDF (reference sequence).

CDR3 protein: CAGKLAGSYEQYF. CDR3 DNA: TGTGCCGGGAAACTAGCGGGCTCCTACGAGCAGTACTTC. The chain combines TRBV2 with TRBJ2-7; TRBD2 matches at 9 bases. V dropped 11 bases and J dropped 0; count of bases not matched to a gene: 5. This CDR3 has 13 residues. Germline V gene data show CDR1 as SNHLY and CDR2 as FYNNEI.